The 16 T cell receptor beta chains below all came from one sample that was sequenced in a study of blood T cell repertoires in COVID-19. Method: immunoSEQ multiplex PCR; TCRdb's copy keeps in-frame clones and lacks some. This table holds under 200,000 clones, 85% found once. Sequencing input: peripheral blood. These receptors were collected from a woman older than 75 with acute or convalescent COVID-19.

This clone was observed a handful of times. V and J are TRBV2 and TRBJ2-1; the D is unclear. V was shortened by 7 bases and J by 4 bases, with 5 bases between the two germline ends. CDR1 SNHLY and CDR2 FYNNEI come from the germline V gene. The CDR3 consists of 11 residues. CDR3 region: CASTPYNEQFF. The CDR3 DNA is TGTGCCAGCACCCCTTACAATGAGCAGTTCTTC.

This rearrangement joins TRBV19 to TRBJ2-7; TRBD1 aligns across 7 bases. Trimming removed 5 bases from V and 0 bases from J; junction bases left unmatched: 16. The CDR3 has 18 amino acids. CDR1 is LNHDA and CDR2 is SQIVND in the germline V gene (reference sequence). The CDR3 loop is CASSPREGASFYSYEQYF. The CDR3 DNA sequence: TGTGCCAGTAGTCCCAGAGAGGGGGCGTCATTTTACTCCTACGAGCAGTACTTC.

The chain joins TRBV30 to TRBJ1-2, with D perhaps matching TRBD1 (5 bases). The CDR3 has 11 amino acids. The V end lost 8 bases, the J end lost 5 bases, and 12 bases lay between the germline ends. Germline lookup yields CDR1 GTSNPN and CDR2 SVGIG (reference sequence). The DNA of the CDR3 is TGTGCCCGACAGCTCACATATGGCTACACCTTC. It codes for CARQLTYGYTF.

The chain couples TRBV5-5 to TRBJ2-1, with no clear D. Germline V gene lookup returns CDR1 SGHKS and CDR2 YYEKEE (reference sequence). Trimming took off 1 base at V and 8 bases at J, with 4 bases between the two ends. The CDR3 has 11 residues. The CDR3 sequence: CASSLYYEQFF. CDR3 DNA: TGTGCCAGCAGCTTGTACTATGAGCAGTTCTTC.

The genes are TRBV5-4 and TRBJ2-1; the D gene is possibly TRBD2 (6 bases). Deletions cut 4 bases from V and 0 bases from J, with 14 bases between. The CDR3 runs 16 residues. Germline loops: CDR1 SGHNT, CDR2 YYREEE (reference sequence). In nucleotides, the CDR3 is TGTGCCAGCAGCACCGGGACTTCCAGCTCCTACAATGAGCAGTTCTTC. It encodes CASSTGTSSSYNEQFF.

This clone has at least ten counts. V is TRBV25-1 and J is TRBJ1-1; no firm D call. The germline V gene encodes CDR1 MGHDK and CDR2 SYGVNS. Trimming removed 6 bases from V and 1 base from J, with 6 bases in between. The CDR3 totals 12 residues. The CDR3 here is CASSRGNTEAFF. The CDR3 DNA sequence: TGTGCCAGCAGCCGGGGGAACACTGAAGCTTTCTTT.

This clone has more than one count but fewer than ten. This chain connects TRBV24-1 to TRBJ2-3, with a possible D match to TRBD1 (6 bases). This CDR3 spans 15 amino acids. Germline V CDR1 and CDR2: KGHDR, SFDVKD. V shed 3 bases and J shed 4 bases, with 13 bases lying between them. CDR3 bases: TGTGCCACCAGTGATCGGTCCAACAGGGCAGATACGCAGTATTTT. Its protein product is CATSDRSNRADTQYF.

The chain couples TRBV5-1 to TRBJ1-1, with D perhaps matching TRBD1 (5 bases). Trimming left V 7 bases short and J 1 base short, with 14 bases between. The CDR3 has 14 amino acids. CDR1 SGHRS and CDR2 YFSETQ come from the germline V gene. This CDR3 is CASGLEGSNTEAFF. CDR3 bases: TGCGCCAGCGGTCTGGAGGGGTCGAACACTGAAGCTTTCTTT.

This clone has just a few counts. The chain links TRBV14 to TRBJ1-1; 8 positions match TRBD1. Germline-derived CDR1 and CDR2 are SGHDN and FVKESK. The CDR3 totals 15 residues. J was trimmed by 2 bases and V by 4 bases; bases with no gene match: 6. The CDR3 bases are TGTGCCAGCAGCCCATTGACAGGGGATAACACTGAAGCTTTCTTT. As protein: CASSPLTGDNTEAFF.

CDR3 amino acids: CASSSGQGGNQPQHF. In DNA form, the CDR3 reads TGTGCCAGCAGTTCAGGACAGGGGGGCAATCAGCCCCAGCATTTT. This chain connects TRBV6-2 or TRBV6-3 to TRBJ1-5; TRBD1 aligns across 10 bases. J gave up 2 bases and V 4 bases, and 2 bases lay outside the gene matches. The CDR3 runs to 15 residues. Per the germline V gene, CDR1 is MNHEY and CDR2 is SVGEGT.

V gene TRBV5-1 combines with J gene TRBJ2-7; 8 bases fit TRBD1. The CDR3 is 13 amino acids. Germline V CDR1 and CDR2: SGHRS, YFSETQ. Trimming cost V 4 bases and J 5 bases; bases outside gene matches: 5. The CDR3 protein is CASSKDREDEQYF. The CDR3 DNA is TGCGCCAGCAGCAAGGACAGGGAAGACGAGCAGTACTTC.

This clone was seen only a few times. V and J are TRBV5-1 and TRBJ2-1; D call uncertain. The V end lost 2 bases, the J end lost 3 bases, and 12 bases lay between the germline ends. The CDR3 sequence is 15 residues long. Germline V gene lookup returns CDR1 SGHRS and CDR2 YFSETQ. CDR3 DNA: TGCGCCAGCAGCTTCTTGAGTAGCATCTACAATGAGCAGTTCTTC. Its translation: CASSFLSSIYNEQFF.

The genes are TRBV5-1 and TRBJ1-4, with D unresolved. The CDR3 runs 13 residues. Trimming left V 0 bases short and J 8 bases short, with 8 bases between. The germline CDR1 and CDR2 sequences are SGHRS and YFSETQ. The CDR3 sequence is CASSLVGEEKLFF. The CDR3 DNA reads TGCGCCAGCAGCTTGGTCGGGGAAGAAAAACTGTTTTTT.

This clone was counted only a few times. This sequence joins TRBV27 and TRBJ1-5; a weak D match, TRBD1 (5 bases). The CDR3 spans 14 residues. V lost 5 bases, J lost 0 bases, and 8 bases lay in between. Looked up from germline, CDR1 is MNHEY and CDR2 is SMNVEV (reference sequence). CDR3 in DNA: TGTGCCAGCAGTCCGGGACTTAGCAATCAGCCCCAGCATTTT. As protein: CASSPGLSNQPQHF.

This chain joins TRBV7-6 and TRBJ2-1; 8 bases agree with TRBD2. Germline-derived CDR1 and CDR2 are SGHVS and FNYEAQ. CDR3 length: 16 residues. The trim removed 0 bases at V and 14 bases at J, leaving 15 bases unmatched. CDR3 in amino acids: CASSLAPLHGLAVEFF. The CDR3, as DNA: TGTGCCAGCAGCTTAGCGCCGCTACACGGACTAGCTGTTGAGTTCTTC. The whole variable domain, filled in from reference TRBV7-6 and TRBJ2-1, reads GAGVSQSPRYKVTKRGQDVALRCDPISGHVSLYWYRQALGQGPEFLTYFNYEAQQDKSGLPNDRFSAERPEGSISTLTIQRTEQRDSAMYRCASSLAPLHGLAVEFFGPGTRLTVL.

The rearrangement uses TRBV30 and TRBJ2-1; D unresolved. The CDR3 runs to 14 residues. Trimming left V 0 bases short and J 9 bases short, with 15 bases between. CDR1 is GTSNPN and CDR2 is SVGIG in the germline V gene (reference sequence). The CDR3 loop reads CAWSVLTPGLEQFF. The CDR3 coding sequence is TGTGCCTGGAGTGTACTGACGCCAGGCCTTGAGCAGTTCTTC.